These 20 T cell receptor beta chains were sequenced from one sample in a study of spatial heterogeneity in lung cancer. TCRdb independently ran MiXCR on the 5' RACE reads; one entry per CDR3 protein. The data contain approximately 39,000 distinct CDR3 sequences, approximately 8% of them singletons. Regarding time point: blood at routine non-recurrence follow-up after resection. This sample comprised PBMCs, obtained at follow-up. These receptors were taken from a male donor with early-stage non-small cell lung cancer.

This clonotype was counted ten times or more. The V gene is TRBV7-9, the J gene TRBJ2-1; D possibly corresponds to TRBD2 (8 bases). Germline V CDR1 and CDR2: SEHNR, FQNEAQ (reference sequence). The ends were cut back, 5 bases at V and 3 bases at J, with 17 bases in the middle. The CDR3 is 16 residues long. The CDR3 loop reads CASSPSGGGDYNEQFF. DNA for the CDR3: TGTGCCAGCAGCCCGTCGGGAGGGGGCGACTACAATGAGCAGTTCTTC.

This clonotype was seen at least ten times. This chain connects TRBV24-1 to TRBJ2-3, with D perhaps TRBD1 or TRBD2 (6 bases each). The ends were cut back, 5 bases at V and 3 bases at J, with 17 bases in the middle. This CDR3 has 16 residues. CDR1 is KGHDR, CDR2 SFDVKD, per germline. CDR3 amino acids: CATSAPGAGKTDTQYF. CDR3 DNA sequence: TGTGCCACCAGTGCCCCGGGGGCAGGGAAAACAGATACGCAGTATTTT.

The CDR3 region is CASSPRGSSPLHF. The CDR3 DNA reads as TGTGCCAGCAGCCCGCGGGGATCTTCACCCCTCCACTTT. The gene calls are TRBV3-1 and TRBJ1-6; D unresolved. This CDR3 comprises 13 residues. V was trimmed by 4 bases and J by 9 bases, leaving 10 bases between them. Germline assignment: CDR1 LGHDT and CDR2 YNNKEL (reference sequence). Supplemented by reference TRBV3-1 and TRBJ1-6, the full variable domain reads DTAVSQTPKYLVTQMGNDKSIKCEQNLGHDTMYWYKQDSKKFLKIMFSYNNKELIINETVPNRFSPKSPDKAHLNLHINSLELGDSAVYFCASSPRGSSPLHFGNGTRLTVT.

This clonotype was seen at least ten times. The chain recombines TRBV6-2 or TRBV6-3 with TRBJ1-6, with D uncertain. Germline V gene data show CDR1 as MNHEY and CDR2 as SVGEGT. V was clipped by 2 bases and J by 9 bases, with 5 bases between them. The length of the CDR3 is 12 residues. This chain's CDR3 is CASSYDGSPLHF. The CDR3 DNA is TGTGCCAGCAGTTACGACGGTTCACCCCTCCACTTT.

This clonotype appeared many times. CDR3 in DNA: TGTGCCAGTATGGGAGCGTCTAGCACAGATACGCAGTATTTT. Translation: CASMGASSTDTQYF. The chain has TRBV19 and TRBJ2-3; weak D call: TRBD2 (5 bases). Germline CDR1 reads LNHDA; CDR2 reads SQIVND (reference sequence). The ends were cut back, 7 bases at V and 0 bases at J, with 11 bases in the middle. The CDR3 is made up of 14 amino acids.

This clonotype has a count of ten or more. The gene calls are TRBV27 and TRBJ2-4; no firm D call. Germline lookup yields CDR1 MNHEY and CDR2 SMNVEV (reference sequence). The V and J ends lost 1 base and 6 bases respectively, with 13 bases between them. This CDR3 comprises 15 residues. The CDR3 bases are TGTGCCAGCAGTTTATATCCGCCCCATGTAAACATTCAGTACTTC. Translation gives CASSLYPPHVNIQYF.

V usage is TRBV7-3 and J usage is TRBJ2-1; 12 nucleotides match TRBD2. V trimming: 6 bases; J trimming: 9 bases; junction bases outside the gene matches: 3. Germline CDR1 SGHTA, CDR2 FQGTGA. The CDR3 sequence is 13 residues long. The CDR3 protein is CASRTSGGGEQFF. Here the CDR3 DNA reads TGTGCCAGCAGGACTAGCGGGGGTGGTGAGCAGTTCTTC.

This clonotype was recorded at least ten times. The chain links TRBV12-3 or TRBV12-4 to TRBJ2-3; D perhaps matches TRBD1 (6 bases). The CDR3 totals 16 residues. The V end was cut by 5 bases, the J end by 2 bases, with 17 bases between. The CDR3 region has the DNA TGTGCCAGCAGTCCAGGGGAAGAGGGACACACAGATACGCAGTATTTT. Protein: CASSPGEEGHTDTQYF.

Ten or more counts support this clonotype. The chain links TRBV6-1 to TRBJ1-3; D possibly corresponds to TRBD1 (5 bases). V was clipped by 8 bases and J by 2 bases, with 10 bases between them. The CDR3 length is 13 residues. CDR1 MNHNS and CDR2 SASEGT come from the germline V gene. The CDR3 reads CASRDLAGNTIYF. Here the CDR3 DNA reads TGTGCCAGCCGGGACCTAGCTGGAAACACCATATATTTT.

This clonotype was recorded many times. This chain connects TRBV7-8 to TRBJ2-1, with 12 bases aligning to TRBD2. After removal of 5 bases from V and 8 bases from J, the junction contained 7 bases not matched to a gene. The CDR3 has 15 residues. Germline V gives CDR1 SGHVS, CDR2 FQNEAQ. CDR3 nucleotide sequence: TGTGCCAGCAGCATTCTAGCGGGGGGGCGCGATGAGCAGTTCTTC. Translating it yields CASSILAGGRDEQFF.

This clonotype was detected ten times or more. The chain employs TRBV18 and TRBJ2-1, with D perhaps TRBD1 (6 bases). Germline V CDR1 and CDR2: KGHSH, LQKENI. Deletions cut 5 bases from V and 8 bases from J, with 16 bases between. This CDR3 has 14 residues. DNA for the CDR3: TGTGCCAGCTCAAACTATTACAGGGTGGATGAGCAGTTCTTC. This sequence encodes CASSNYYRVDEQFF.

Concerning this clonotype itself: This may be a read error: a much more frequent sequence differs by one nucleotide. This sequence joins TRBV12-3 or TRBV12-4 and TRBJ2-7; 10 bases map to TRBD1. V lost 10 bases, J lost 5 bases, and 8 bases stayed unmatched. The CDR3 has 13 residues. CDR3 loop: CAIQSGQGHEQYF. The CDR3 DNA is TGTGCCATCCAGTCGGGACAGGGGCACGAGCAGTACTTC.

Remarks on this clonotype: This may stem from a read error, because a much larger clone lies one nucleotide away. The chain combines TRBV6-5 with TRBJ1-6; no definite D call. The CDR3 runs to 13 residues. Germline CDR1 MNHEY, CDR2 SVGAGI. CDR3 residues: CVSSYFGNSPLHF. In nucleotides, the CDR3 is TGTGTCAGCAGTTACTTCGGAAATTCACCCCTCCACTTT.

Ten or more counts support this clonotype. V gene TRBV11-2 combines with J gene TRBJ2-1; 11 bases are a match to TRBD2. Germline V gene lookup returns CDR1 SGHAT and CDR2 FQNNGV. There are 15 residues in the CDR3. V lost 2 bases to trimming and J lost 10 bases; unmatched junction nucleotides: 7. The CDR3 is CASSLKGLAVLEQFF. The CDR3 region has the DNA TGTGCCAGCAGCTTAAAGGGACTAGCGGTCCTCGAGCAGTTCTTC.

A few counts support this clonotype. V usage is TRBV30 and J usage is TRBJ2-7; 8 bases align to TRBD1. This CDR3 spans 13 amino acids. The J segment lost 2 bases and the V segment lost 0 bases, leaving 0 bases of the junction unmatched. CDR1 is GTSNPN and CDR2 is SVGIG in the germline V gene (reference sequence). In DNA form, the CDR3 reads TGTGCCTGGAGTGTACAGGGGGCCTACGAGCAGTACTTC. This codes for CAWSVQGAYEQYF.

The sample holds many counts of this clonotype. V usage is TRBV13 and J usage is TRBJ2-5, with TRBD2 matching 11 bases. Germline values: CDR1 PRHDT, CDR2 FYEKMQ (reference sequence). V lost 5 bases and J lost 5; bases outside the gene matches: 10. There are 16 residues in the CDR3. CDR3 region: CASSPLAGGALETQYF. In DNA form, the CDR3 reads TGTGCCAGCAGCCCTCTAGCGGGGGGCGCTTTGGAGACCCAGTACTTC.

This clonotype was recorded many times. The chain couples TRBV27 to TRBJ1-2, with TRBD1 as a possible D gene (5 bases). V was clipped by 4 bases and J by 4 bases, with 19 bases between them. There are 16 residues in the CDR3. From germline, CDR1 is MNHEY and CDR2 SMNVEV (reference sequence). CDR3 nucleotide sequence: TGTGCCAGCAGTTCCCGAGGGGCAGCTAGCACCTATGGCTACACCTTC. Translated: CASSSRGAASTYGYTF.

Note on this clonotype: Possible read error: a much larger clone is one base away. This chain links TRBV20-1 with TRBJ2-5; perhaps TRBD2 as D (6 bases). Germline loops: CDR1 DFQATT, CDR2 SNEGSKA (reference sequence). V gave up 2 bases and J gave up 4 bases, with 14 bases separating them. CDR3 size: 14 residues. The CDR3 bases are TGCAGTGCTAGACCCGGGGGTGATGGAGAGACCCAGTACTTC. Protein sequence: CSARPGGDGETQYF.

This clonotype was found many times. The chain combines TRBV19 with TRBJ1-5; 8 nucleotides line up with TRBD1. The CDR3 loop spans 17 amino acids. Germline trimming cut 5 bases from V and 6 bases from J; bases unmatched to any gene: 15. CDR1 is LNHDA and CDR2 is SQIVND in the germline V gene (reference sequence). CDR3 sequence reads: CASSRTGRSVLIQPQHF. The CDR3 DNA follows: TGTGCCAGTAGTCGGACAGGGCGCTCCGTTTTGATTCAGCCCCAGCATTTT.

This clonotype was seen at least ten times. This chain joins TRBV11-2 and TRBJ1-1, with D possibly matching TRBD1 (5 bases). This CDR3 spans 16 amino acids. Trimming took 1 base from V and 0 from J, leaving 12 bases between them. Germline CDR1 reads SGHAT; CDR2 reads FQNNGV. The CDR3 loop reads CASSLGGAGLNTEAFF. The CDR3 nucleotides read TGTGCCAGCAGCTTAGGTGGGGCAGGGTTGAACACTGAAGCTTTCTTT.